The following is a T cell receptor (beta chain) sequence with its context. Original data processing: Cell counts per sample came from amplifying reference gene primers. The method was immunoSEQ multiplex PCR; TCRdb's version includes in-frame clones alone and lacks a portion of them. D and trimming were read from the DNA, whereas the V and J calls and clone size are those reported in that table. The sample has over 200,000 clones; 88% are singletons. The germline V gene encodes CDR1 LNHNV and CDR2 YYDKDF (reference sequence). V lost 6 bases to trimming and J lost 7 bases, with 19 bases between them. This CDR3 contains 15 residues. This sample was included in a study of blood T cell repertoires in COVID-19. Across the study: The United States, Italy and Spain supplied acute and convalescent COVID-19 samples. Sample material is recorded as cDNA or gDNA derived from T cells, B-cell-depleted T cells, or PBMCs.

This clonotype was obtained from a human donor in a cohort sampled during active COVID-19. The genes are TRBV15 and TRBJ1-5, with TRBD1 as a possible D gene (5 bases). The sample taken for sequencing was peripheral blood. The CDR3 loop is CATRSGTQGGQPQHF. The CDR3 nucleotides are TGTGCCACCAGGAGCGGGACTCAGGGCGGGCAGCCCCAGCATTTT.